The present T cell receptor (beta chain) was sequenced within a study of molecular identifiers for immune sequencing clone quantification. At least ten counts were recorded for this clonotype. TCRdb reprocessed the PCR reads with MiXCR, giving one entry per CDR3 protein. This table has roughly 100,000 distinct CDR3 sequences, 35% appearing once. The sample consisted of naive CD8+ T cells from blood, with Jurkat cell RNA spiked in. Subset: FACS-sorted CD8+CD4-CCR7+CD45RA+ naive T cells. The receptor was isolated from a human donor in good health. Some libraries in this study had Jurkat cell RNA spiked in.

CDR3 coding DNA: TGTGCCAGCAGTTTATTTTCAGTCAATAATTCACCCCTCCACTTT. Residues: CASSLFSVNNSPLHF. The gene calls are TRBV28 and TRBJ1-6; no definite D call. The V end was cut by 1 base, the J end by 5 bases, with 9 bases between. The CDR3 loop spans 15 amino acids. Germline V gene data show CDR1 as MDHEN and CDR2 as SYDVKM.